A selection of T cell receptor beta chains follows, all from one sample in a study of neoadjuvant anti-PD-1 for oral cavity cancer. Only in-frame clones appear in the TCRdb table, and some are missing; sequencing was by immunoSEQ multiplex PCR. The sample gives about 6,700 clones, 47% of which show up once; about 26% is in the top ten. The specimen comprised tumor tissue, sampled before nivolumab (anti-PD-1) treatment. The receptors here all came from a person aged 40-85 years with oral cavity squamous cell carcinoma. Each CDR3 is given with its conserved first and last residue. Each record gives: V gene, clone size, D gene, J gene, CDR3 DNA, CDR3 protein. A D gene is named only where the DNA matches it firmly. Clone sizes are given selectively: once, few, many, or a class where the clone is expanded.

TRBV2	few	NA	TRBJ1-1	TGTGCCAGCAGTAAATCAGTCCGTGGGGACACTGAAGCTTTCTTT	CASSKSVRGDTEAFF
TRBV6-6	NA	NA	TRBJ1-2	TGTGCCAGCACTAGGGGGGGTCGAGGCTACACCTTC	CASTRGGRGYTF
TRBV5-4	medium-sized	NA	TRBJ2-2	TGTGCCAGCAGCTCGCCTCTCCGGGGCAACACCGGGGAGCTGTTTTTT	CASSSPLRGNTGELFF
TRBV4-3	NA	NA	TRBJ2-1	TGCGCCAGCAGCCAGAGCCTATTGTTGGACTCCTACAATGAGCAGTTCTTC	CASSQSLLLDSYNEQFF
TRBV6-6	NA	TRBD1	TRBJ1-1	TGTGCCAGCAGTTACCGCGCAGGGGGCCGGAACACTGAAGCTTTCTTT	CASSYRAGGRNTEAFF
TRBV5-1	few	TRBD1	TRBJ2-5	TGCGCCAGCAGCCCCGGGGACAGCCAAGGGGAGACCCAGTACTTC	CASSPGDSQGETQYF
TRBV14	NA	NA	TRBJ1-6	TGTGCCAGCAGCCAAGGGACAAATAATTCACCCCTCCACTTT	CASSQGTNNSPLHF
TRBV5-1	NA	NA	TRBJ2-5	TGCGCCAGCAGTGTCCTAGACAGTCAAGAGACCCAGTACTTC	CASSVLDSQETQYF
TRBV27	NA	NA	TRBJ1-5	TGTGCCAGCAGTTCCATCACTAGCAATCAGCCCCAGCATTTT	CASSSITSNQPQHF
TRBV9	NA	TRBD2	TRBJ2-3	TGTGCCAGCAGCGTACTAGCGGGGGGGGGCACAGATACGCAGTATTTT	CASSVLAGGGTDTQYF
TRBV19	NA	NA	TRBJ2-2	TGTGCCAGTAGTATAGCGGTGGGTAACACCGGGGAGCTGTTTTTT	CASSIAVGNTGELFF